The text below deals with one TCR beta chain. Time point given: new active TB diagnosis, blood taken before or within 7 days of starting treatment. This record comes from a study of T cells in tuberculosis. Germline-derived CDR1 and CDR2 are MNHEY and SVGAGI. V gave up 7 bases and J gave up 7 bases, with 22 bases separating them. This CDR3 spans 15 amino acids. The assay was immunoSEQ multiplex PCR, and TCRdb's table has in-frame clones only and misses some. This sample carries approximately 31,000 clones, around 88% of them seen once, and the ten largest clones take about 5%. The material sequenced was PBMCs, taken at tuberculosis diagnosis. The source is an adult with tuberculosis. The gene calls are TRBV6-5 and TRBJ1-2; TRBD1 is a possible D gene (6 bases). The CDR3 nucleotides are TGTGCCAGCATGGCCCTCGGGGGGGGCGAGTTTGGCTACACCTTC. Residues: CASMALGGGEFGYTF.